This T cell receptor beta chain was observed in a study of T cells in Graves' hyperthyroidism and ophthalmopathy. Notes on the study in general: In validation, the model predicted ophthalmopathy. These predictions came a median about 6.5 months before onset. Separation of ophthalmopathy from stable hyperthyroidism was achieved by a 13 V-J model.

TCR beta CDR3 region amplification was performed from RNA transcripts. When the TCR CDR3 underwent first-round RT-PCR, the HTBI primer set was used. TCRdb fed the multiplex PCR reads into MiXCR, producing one record per CDR3 protein. The sample yields 500,000 or so distinct CDR3 sequences, 15% to 20% seen once. Enrolled ophthalmopathy patients presented with a Clinical Activity Score of at least 3, a NOSPECS grade of at least 4, and disease duration under 3 months. The PBMCs were taken from about 10 ml of fresh peripheral blood. This clonotype was seen only a few times. Antigen specificity is unknown. The length of the CDR3 is 15 residues. With 0 bases removed from V and 2 bases from J, the gap between germline ends came to 10 bases. Germline V gene sequence: CDR1 SEHNR, CDR2 FQNEAQ (reference sequence).

The chain joins TRBV7-9 to TRBJ1-2, with D possibly TRBD1 on 6 matching bases. Material: blood. This clonotype was sampled from a woman younger than 45 with Graves' ophthalmopathy. CDR3 sequence (DNA): TGTGCCAGCAGCTTAGCGGGAACAGGGAACTATGGCTACACCTTC. Protein product: CASSLAGTGNYGYTF.